What follows describes a single T cell receptor beta chain. The target antigen is unknown. This CDR3 is 15 amino acids long. J gave up 2 bases and V 5 bases, and 5 bases lay outside the gene matches. Per the germline V gene, CDR1 is SGHTA and CDR2 is FQGTGA. This sample stems from a study of T cells in Graves' hyperthyroidism and ophthalmopathy. Study results and limitations: Most thyroid clonotypes that were expanded above 0.001 also turned up in blood.

The investigators amplified TCR beta CDR3 regions from RNA transcripts. Initially, a first-round RT-PCR of the TCR CDR3 employed the HTBI primer set. TCRdb re-called the multiplex PCR reads with MiXCR, one entry per CDR3 protein. Here the sample spans 250,000 to 300,000 distinct CDR3 sequences, more than 12% being singletons. These patients, aged 18 to 65, had recently diagnosed hyperthyroidism lasting under 2 months. Before ophthalmopathy appeared, progressors gave blood at initial hyperthyroidism diagnosis. The genes are TRBV7-3 and TRBJ1-1, with 10 bases lining up with TRBD1. The sequence was collected from a woman aged 40 to 50 with Graves' hyperthyroidism that later progressed to Graves' ophthalmopathy. Source material: blood. In nucleotides, the CDR3 is TGTGCCAGCAGCCCAGGACAGGGGGTCAACACTGAAGCTTTCTTT. It yields the protein CASSPGQGVNTEAFF.